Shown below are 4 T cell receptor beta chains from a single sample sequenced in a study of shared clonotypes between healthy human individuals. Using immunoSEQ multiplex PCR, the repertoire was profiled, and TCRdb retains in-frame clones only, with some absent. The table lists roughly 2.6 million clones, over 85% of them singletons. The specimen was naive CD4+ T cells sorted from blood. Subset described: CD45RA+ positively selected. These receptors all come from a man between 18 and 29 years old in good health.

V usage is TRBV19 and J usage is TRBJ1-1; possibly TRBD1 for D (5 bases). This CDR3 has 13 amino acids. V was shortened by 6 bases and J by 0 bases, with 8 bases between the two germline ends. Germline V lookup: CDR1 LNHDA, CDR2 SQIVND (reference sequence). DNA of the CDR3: TGTGCCAGTAGGCAGGGTTTGAACACTGAAGCTTTCTTT. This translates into CASRQGLNTEAFF.

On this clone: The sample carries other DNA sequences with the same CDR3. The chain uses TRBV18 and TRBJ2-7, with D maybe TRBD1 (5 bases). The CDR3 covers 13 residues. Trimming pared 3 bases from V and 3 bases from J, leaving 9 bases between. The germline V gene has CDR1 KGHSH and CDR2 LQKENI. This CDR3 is CASSPPTVYEQYF. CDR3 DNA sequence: TGTGCCAGCTCACCGCCGACAGTCTACGAGCAGTACTTC.

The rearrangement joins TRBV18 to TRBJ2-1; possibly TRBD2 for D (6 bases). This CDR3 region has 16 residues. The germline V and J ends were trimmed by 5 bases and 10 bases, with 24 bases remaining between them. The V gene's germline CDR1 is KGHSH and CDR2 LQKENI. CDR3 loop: CASSSPGLAMRGEQFF. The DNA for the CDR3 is TGTGCCAGCTCATCTCCGGGACTGGCGATGAGAGGGGAGCAGTTCTTC.

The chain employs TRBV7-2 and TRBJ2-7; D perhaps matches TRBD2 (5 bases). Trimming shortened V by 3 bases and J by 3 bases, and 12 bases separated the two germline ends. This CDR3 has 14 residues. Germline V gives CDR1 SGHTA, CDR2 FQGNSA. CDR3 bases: TGTGCCAGCAGCTTGGCCGGGATCGACTACGAGCAGTACTTC. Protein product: CASSLAGIDYEQYF.